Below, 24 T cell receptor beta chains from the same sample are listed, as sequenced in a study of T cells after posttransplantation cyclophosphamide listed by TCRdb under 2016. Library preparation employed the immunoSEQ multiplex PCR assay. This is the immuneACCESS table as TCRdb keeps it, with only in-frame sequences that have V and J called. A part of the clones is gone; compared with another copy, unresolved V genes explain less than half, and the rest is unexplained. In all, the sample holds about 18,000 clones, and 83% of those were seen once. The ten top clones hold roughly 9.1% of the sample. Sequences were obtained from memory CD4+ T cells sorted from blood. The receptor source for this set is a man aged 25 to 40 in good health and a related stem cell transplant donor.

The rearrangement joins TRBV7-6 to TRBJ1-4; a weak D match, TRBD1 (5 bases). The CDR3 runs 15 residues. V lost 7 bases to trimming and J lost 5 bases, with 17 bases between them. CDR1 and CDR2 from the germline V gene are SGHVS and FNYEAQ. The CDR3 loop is CASNPGGTGNEKLFF. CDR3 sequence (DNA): TGTGCCAGCAACCCGGGGGGGACGGGGAATGAAAAACTGTTTTTT.

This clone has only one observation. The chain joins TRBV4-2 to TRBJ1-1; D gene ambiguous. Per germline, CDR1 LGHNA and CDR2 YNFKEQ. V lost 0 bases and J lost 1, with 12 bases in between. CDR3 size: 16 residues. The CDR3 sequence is CASSQDSPTGNTEAFF. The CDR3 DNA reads TGTGCCAGCAGCCAAGATTCCCCGACGGGGAACACTGAAGCTTTCTTT.

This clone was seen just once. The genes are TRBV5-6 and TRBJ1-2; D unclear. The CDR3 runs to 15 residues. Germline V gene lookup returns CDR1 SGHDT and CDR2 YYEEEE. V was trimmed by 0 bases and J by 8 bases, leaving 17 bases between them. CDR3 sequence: CASSLGQAGIGGYTF. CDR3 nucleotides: TGTGCCAGCAGCTTGGGGCAGGCGGGGATTGGAGGCTACACCTTC.

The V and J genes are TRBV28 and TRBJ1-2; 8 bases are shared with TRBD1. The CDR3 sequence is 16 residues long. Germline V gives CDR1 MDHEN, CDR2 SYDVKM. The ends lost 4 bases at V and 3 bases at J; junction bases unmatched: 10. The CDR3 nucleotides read TGTGCCAGCAGTTCCTCTGGACAGGGAGTAGACTATGGCTACACCTTC. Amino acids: CASSSSGQGVDYGYTF.

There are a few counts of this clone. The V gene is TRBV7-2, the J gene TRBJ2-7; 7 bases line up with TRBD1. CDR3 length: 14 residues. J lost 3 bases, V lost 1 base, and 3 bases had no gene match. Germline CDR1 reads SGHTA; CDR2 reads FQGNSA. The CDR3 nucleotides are TGTGCCAGCAGCTTAGAGGGACAGATCTACGAGCAGTACTTC. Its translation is CASSLEGQIYEQYF.

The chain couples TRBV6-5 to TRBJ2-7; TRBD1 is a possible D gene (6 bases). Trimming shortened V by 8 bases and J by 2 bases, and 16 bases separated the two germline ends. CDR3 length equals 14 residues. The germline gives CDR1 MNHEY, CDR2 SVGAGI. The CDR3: CASRRGLRAYEQYF. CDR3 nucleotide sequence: TGTGCCAGCCGAAGGGGGTTAAGGGCCTACGAGCAGTACTTC.

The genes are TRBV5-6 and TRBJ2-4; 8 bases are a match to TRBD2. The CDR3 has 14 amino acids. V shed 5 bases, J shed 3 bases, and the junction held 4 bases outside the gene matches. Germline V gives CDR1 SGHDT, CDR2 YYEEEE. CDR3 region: CASRGRGGKNIQYF. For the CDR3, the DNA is TGTGCCAGCAGGGGTCGGGGGGGCAAAAACATTCAGTACTTC.

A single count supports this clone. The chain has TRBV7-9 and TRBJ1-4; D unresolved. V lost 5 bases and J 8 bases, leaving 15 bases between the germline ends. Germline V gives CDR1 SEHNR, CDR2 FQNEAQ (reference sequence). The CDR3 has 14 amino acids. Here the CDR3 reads CASSPGSGREKLFF. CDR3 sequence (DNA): TGTGCCAGCAGCCCCGGCTCGGGGAGGGAAAAACTGTTTTTT. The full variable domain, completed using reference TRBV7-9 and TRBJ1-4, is DTGVSQNPRHKITKRGQNVTFRCDPISEHNRLYWYRQTLGQGPEFLTYFQNEAQLEKSRLLSDRFSAERPKGSFSTLEIQRTEQGDSAMYLCASSPGSGREKLFFGSGTQLSVL.

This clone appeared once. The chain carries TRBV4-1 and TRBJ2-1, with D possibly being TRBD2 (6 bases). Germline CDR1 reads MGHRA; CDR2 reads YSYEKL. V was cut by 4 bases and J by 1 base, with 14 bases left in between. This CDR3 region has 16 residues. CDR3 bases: TGCGCCAGCAGCCTCCGGACTAACCCTTCCTACAATGAGCAGTTCTTC. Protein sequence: CASSLRTNPSYNEQFF.

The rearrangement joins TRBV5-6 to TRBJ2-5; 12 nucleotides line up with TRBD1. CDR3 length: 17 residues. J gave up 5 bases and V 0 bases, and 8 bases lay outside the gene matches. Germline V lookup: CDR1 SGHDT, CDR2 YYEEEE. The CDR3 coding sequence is TGTGCCAGCAGCTTGGAGGGACAGGGGGCCGCAGGGGAGACCCAGTACTTC. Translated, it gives CASSLEGQGAAGETQYF.

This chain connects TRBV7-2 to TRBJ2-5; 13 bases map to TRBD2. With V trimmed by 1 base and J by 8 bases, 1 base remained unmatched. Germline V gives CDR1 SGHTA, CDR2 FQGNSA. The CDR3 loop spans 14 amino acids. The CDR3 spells CASSLGLAGGTQYF. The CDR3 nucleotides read TGTGCCAGCAGCTTAGGACTAGCGGGGGGTACCCAGTACTTC.

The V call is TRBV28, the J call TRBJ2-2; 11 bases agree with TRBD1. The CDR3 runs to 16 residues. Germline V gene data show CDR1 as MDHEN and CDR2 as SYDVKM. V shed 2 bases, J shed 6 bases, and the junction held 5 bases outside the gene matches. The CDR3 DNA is TGTGCCAGCAGTTTAAAACGGACAGGGGGCCCCGGGGAGCTGTTTTTT. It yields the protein CASSLKRTGGPGELFF.

CDR3 residues: CASSRYGGGMNTEAFF. In DNA, the CDR3 is TGTGCCAGCTCAAGGTATGGAGGAGGCATGAACACTGAAGCTTTCTTT. The chain has TRBV18 and TRBJ1-1; D call uncertain. Germline values: CDR1 KGHSH, CDR2 LQKENI. Trimming removed 5 bases at V and 0 bases at J, with 16 bases between. CDR3 length: 16 residues.

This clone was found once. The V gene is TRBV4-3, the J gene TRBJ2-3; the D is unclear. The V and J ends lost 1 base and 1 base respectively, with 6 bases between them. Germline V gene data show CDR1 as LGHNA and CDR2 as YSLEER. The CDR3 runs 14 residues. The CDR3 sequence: CASSQGHGTDTQYF. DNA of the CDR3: TGCGCCAGCAGCCAAGGTCATGGCACAGATACGCAGTATTTT.

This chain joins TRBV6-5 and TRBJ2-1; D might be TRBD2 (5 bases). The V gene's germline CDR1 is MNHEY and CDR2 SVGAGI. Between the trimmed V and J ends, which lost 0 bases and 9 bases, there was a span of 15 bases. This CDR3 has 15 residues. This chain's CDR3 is CASSYSRLGGSEQFF. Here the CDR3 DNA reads TGTGCCAGCAGTTACTCGAGGCTAGGTGGGAGTGAGCAGTTCTTC.

The CDR3 nucleotides are TGTGCCAGCTCACCTTACAGGGAGGGCGAGCAGTACTTC. This encodes CASSPYREGEQYF. The chain is built from TRBV18 and TRBJ2-7, with D possibly being TRBD2 (7 bases). This CDR3 has 13 amino acids. The germline gives CDR1 KGHSH, CDR2 LQKENI. Trimming left V 3 bases short and J 6 bases short, with 12 bases between.

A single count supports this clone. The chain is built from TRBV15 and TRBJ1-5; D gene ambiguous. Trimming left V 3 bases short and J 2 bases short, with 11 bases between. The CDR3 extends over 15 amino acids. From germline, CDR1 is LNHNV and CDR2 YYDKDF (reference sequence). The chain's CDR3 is CATSSLGGGNQPQHF. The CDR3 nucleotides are TGTGCCACCAGCAGTTTGGGAGGAGGCAATCAGCCCCAGCATTTT.

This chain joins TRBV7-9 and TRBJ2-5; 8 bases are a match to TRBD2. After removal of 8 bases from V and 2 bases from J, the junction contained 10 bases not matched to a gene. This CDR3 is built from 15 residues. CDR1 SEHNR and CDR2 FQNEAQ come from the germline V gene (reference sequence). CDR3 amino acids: CASGPFRGGQETQYF. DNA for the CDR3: TGTGCCAGCGGCCCTTTCCGGGGGGGGCAAGAGACCCAGTACTTC.

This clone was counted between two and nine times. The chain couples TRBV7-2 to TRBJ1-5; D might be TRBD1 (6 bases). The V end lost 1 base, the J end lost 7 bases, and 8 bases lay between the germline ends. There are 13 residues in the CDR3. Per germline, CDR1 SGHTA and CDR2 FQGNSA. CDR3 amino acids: CASSLEGGQPQHF. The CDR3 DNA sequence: TGTGCCAGCAGCTTAGAGGGGGGGCAGCCCCAGCATTTT.

CDR3 nucleotides: TGTGCCAGCAGCGTAGGGCCCCCCACCGGGGAGCTGTTTTTT. Translating gives CASSVGPPTGELFF. The gene calls are TRBV9 and TRBJ2-2; D unclear. There are 14 residues in the CDR3. CDR1 SGDLS and CDR2 YYNGEE come from the germline V gene. V dropped 0 bases and J dropped 4 bases, with 7 bases sitting between them.

The CDR3 nucleotides read TGTGCCAGCAGTAAACAGGGGACTGAAGCTTTCTTT. This codes for CASSKQGTEAFF. The rearrangement joins TRBV4-2 to TRBJ1-1; 7 bases align to TRBD1. The trim removed 6 bases at V and 5 bases at J, leaving 3 bases unmatched. The germline V gene has CDR1 LGHNA and CDR2 YNFKEQ. The CDR3 is made up of 12 amino acids.

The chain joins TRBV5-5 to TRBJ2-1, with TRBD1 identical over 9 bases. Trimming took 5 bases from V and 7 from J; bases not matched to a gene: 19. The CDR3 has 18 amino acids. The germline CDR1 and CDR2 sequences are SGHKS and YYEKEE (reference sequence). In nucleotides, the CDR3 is TGTGCCAGCAGTACAAAACACCGGGACAGGGTGGTAACTAATGAGCAGTTCTTC. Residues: CASSTKHRDRVVTNEQFF. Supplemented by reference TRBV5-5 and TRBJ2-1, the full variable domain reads DAGVTQSPTHLIKTRGQQVTLRCSPISGHKSVSWYQQVLGQGPQFIFQYYEKEERGRGNFPDRFSARQFPNYSSELNVNALLLGDSALYLCASSTKHRDRVVTNEQFFGPGTRLTVL.

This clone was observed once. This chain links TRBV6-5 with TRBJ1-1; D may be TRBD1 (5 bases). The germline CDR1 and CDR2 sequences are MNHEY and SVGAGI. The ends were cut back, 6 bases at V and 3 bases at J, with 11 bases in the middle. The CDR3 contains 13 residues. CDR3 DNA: TGTGCCAGCAGGGATTTAGGGGACACTGAAGCTTTCTTT. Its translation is CASRDLGDTEAFF.

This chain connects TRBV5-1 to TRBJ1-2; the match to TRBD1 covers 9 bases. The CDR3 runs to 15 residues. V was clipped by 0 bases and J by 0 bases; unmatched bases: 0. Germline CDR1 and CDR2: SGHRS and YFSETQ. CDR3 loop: CASSLGQGANYGYTF. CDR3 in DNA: TGCGCCAGCAGCTTGGGACAGGGGGCTAACTATGGCTACACCTTC.